The 25 T cell receptor beta chains in this list originate from one sample, sequenced in a study of blood T cell repertoires in COVID-19. Sequencing was performed with immunoSEQ multiplex PCR; in TCRdb, only in-frame clones are kept and a portion is missing. The sample shows approximately 40,000 clones, roughly 84% of them seen only once. The sequenced sample consisted of peripheral blood. These receptors all come from a human donor in a cohort sampled during active COVID-19.

The rearrangement joins TRBV7-6 to TRBJ1-1, with 8 bases lining up with TRBD1. The length of the CDR3 is 16 residues. Looked up from germline, CDR1 is SGHVS and CDR2 is FNYEAQ. The ends lost 5 bases at V and 1 base at J; junction bases unmatched: 9. CDR3 region: CASSRTGTGGNTEAFF. Here the CDR3 DNA reads TGTGCCAGCAGCCGAACCGGGACAGGAGGGAACACTGAAGCTTTCTTT.

This clone was seen more than once but under ten times. This sequence joins TRBV3-1 (or the pseudogene TRBV3-2) and TRBJ1-6, with a weak D call TRBD1 (5 bases). V lost 1 base to trimming and J lost 11 bases, with 15 bases between them. This CDR3 contains 15 residues. The germline gives CDR1 LGHDT, CDR2 YNNKEL (reference sequence). In DNA form, the CDR3 reads TGTGCCAGCAGCCAAGTGGTTGTGGGGCAGACACCCCTCCACTTT. Protein: CASSQVVVGQTPLHF.

The V call is TRBV10-1, the J call TRBJ2-7; TRBD1 matches at 10 bases. V lost 2 bases to trimming and J lost 7 bases; unmatched junction nucleotides: 11. This CDR3 comprises 16 residues. Germline V gene sequence: CDR1 WNHNN, CDR2 SYGVQD (reference sequence). The CDR3 sequence: CASSEAGTGADREQYF. Here the CDR3 DNA reads TGCGCCAGCAGTGAGGCCGGGACAGGGGCCGACCGGGAGCAGTACTTC.

This chain joins TRBV11-2 and TRBJ2-7, with 8 bases that match TRBD2. Germline V gene lookup returns CDR1 SGHAT and CDR2 FQNNGV. The junction had 6 bases not matched to a gene; V was cut back by 5 bases and J by 3 bases. The CDR3 runs to 14 residues. CDR3 residues: CASSNAGGSYEQYF. The CDR3 nucleotides are TGTGCCAGCAGCAACGCGGGGGGAAGCTACGAGCAGTACTTC.

The chain links TRBV11-3 to TRBJ2-2, with D tentatively TRBD1 (7 bases). The ends were cut back, 4 bases at V and 1 base at J, with 16 bases in the middle. The germline gives CDR1 SGHNT, CDR2 YENEEA. This CDR3 comprises 17 residues. The CDR3 region is CASSSMRGRGNTGELFF. Written as DNA, the CDR3 is TGTGCCAGCAGCTCGATGAGGGGGCGGGGGAACACCGGGGAGCTGTTTTTT.

This clone was observed a few times. This rearrangement joins TRBV6-8 to TRBJ1-5; perhaps TRBD1 as D (5 bases). CDR1 is MNHGY and CDR2 is SAAAGT in the germline V gene. Trimming removed 2 bases from V and 2 bases from J, with 13 bases in between. The CDR3 length is 16 residues. CDR3 DNA: TGTGCCAGCAGTTACACGGCAGGGAGGCGCAATCAGCCCCAGCATTTT. Protein product: CASSYTAGRRNQPQHF.

The V and J genes are TRBV11-1 and TRBJ2-4; D is unclear. The CDR3 has 13 residues. CDR1 is SGHAT, CDR2 FQDESV, per germline (reference sequence). V lost 3 bases to trimming and J lost 8 bases, with 11 bases between them. The CDR3 DNA reads as TGTGCCAGCAGCTTGGCGCCCGAGGACATTCAGTACTTC. This encodes CASSLAPEDIQYF.

The chain uses TRBV7-3 and TRBJ2-3, with D perhaps TRBD2 (5 bases). The CDR3 spans 13 residues. Germline-derived CDR1 and CDR2 are SGHTA and FQGTGA. V shed 5 bases and J shed 5 bases, with 11 bases lying between them. As DNA, the CDR3 is TGTGCCAGCAGCGCAAATCGGGGAGATACGCAGTATTTT. It specifies CASSANRGDTQYF.

The V gene is TRBV6-2 or TRBV6-3, the J gene TRBJ2-5; 12 positions match TRBD2. Germline trimming cut 5 bases from V and 4 bases from J; bases unmatched to any gene: 5. The V gene's germline CDR1 is MNHEY and CDR2 SVGEGT. The length of the CDR3 is 15 residues. CDR3 bases: TGTGCCAGCAGTCCCGGACTAGCGGGGCGAGAGACCCAGTACTTC. Translated, it gives CASSPGLAGRETQYF.

This rearrangement joins TRBV5-1 to TRBJ1-2; D not certain. Germline CDR1 SGHRS, CDR2 YFSETQ. V shed 2 bases and J shed 1 base, with 9 bases lying between them. The length of the CDR3 is 14 residues. The CDR3 loop is CASSLPGSNYGYTF. CDR3 coding DNA: TGCGCCAGCAGCTTACCGGGGAGTAACTATGGCTACACCTTC.

This clone was seen just once. The V gene is TRBV18, the J gene TRBJ2-7, with TRBD1 as a possible D gene (6 bases). This CDR3 contains 13 residues. V dropped 3 bases and J dropped 5 bases, with 11 bases sitting between them. Germline assignment: CDR1 KGHSH and CDR2 LQKENI. For the CDR3, the DNA is TGTGCCAGCTCACCGAAACAGGGAGACGAGCAGTACTTC. This codes for CASSPKQGDEQYF.

The rearrangement joins TRBV5-1 to TRBJ1-1, with 8 bases fitting TRBD1. Germline trimming cut 0 bases from V and 10 bases from J; bases unmatched to any gene: 8. Germline V gene sequence: CDR1 SGHRS, CDR2 YFSETQ. CDR3 length: 14 amino acids. CDR3 amino acids: CASSLAPDDRGAFF. CDR3 sequence (DNA): TGCGCCAGCAGCTTGGCCCCCGATGACAGGGGAGCTTTCTTT.

This clone was detected a few times. The chain links TRBV2 to TRBJ2-3; tentative D call: TRBD2 (6 bases). Looked up from germline, CDR1 is SNHLY and CDR2 is FYNNEI. The CDR3 loop spans 15 amino acids. Trimming took off 1 base at V and 4 bases at J, with 12 bases between the two ends. As DNA, the CDR3 is TGTGCCAGCAGTGAAGGGCTCCCGGGGGCAGATACGCAGTATTTT. Its protein is CASSEGLPGADTQYF.

V and J are TRBV5-1 and TRBJ2-7; 7 bases are a match to TRBD1. The V and J ends lost 3 bases and 2 bases, in that order; junction bases with no gene match: 2. This CDR3 comprises 13 residues. Germline CDR1 SGHRS, CDR2 YFSETQ. CDR3 nucleotides: TGCGCCAGCAGCTCAGGGACAGCCTACGAGCAGTACTTC. Its protein is CASSSGTAYEQYF.

This rearrangement joins TRBV6-4 to TRBJ2-2; possible D gene TRBD1, 6 bases. Germline CDR1 and CDR2: MRHNA and SNTAGT. The CDR3 covers 14 residues. V gave up 6 bases and J gave up 4 bases, with 12 bases separating them. The CDR3 region has the DNA TGTGCCAGCAGGTCAGGGGCCTTCACCGGGGAGCTGTTTTTT. Protein product: CASRSGAFTGELFF.

DNA of the CDR3: TGCGCCAGCAGCTCTACAGGGGGCCGTTCGGGTGAGCAGTACTTC. Protein product: CASSSTGGRSGEQYF. The chain has TRBV5-1 and TRBJ2-7; TRBD1 matches at 9 bases. The V and J ends lost 3 bases and 7 bases, in that order; junction bases with no gene match: 11. CDR3 size: 15 residues. Germline V lookup: CDR1 SGHRS, CDR2 YFSETQ.

This clone was observed a handful of times. The rearrangement links TRBV5-1 to TRBJ2-7, with a possible D match to TRBD2 (5 bases). The CDR3 has 15 residues. The germline V gene encodes CDR1 SGHRS and CDR2 YFSETQ. Trimming removed 5 bases at V and 0 bases at J, with 15 bases between. The CDR3 sequence: CASRLRTGSSYEQYF. CDR3 sequence (DNA): TGCGCCAGCAGGTTGAGGACTGGGAGCTCCTACGAGCAGTACTTC.

The V call is TRBV7-8, the J call TRBJ1-4, with TRBD1 as a possible D gene (5 bases). V lost 4 bases and J lost 7, with 16 bases in between. The CDR3 contains 15 residues. Germline lookup yields CDR1 SGHVS and CDR2 FQNEAQ. DNA of the CDR3: TGTGCCAGCAGCTGGGCAGGGCGAAGTGCTGAAAAACTGTTTTTT. Translation gives CASSWAGRSAEKLFF.

This chain joins TRBV11-2 and TRBJ1-1; tentative D call: TRBD1 (6 bases). CDR1 SGHAT and CDR2 FQNNGV come from the germline V gene. The CDR3 length is 13 residues. Trimming stripped 0 bases from V and 9 bases from J, with 11 bases between. CDR3 region: CASSLESQGKAFF. The CDR3 bases are TGTGCCAGCAGCTTAGAGAGCCAGGGGAAAGCTTTCTTT. The entire variable domain, with the rest obtained from reference TRBV11-2 and TRBJ1-1, is as follows: EAGVAQSPRYKIIEKRQSVAFWCNPISGHATLYWYQQILGQGPKLLIQFQNNGVVDDSQLPKDRFSAERLKGVDSTLKIQPAKLEDSAVYLCASSLESQGKAFFGQGTRLTVV.

This clone appeared once. The chain combines TRBV6-6 with TRBJ1-1, with TRBD1 identical over 8 bases. This CDR3 is 16 amino acids long. Germline assignment: CDR1 MNHNY and CDR2 SVGAGI (reference sequence). The junction had 5 bases not matched to a gene; V was cut back by 1 base and J by 1 base. In DNA form, the CDR3 reads TGTGCCAGCAGTTACTTAACCGGGACAGGGAACACTGAAGCTTTCTTT. Translated: CASSYLTGTGNTEAFF.

CDR3 residues: CASSEDRVGNSPLHF. The CDR3 DNA reads TGTGCCAGCAGCGAAGACAGGGTGGGGAATTCACCCCTCCACTTT. The rearrangement joins TRBV7-9 to TRBJ1-6; 7 positions match TRBD1. Germline V lookup: CDR1 SEHNR, CDR2 FQNEAQ (reference sequence). This CDR3 is built from 15 residues. J was trimmed by 7 bases and V by 5 bases; bases with no gene match: 8.

This chain joins TRBV7-9 and TRBJ1-4; the D is unclear. Trimming left V 5 bases short and J 8 bases short, with 15 bases between. CDR1 SEHNR and CDR2 FQNEAQ come from the germline V gene (reference sequence). There are 14 residues in the CDR3. CDR3 coding DNA: TGTGCCAGCAGCGAGAGGGTGTCTGGGGAAAAACTGTTTTTT. Encoded protein: CASSERVSGEKLFF.

The CDR3, as DNA: TGTGCCAGCAGCTTACAGCGTGGAGAGACCCAGTACTTC. Translating it yields CASSLQRGETQYF. V gene TRBV7-3 combines with J gene TRBJ2-5, with no clear D. The CDR3 runs 13 residues. V was cut by 2 bases and J by 4 bases, with 8 bases left in between. From germline, CDR1 is SGHTA and CDR2 FQGTGA.

This clone was counted a few times. The V gene is TRBV5-1, the J gene TRBJ2-3; 12 positions match TRBD2. This CDR3 has 15 residues. Germline values: CDR1 SGHRS, CDR2 YFSETQ. V shed 3 bases and J 3 bases; nucleotides not matched to a gene: 2. The CDR3 region has the DNA TGCGCCAGCAGCTCTAGCGGGGGGGCGACAGATACGCAGTATTTT. It encodes CASSSSGGATDTQYF. Full variable domain (missing parts from reference TRBV5-1 and TRBJ2-3): KAGVTQTPRYLIKTRGQQVTLSCSPISGHRSVSWYQQTPGQGLQFLFEYFSETQRNKGNFPGRFSGRQFSNSRSEMNVSTLELGDSALYLCASSSSGGATDTQYFGPGTRLTVL.

The chain employs TRBV6-5 and TRBJ1-6; 7 bases line up with TRBD1. Germline CDR1 reads MNHEY; CDR2 reads SVGAGI. V was pared by 9 bases and J by 6 bases, with 8 bases of the junction left unmatched. The CDR3 totals 14 residues. The CDR3 region is CASRGRPGNSPLHF. The CDR3 nucleotides are TGTGCCAGTAGGGGGCGGCCCGGTAATTCACCCCTCCACTTT.